A single sample gave rise to the 8 T cell receptor beta chains below, sequenced in a study of neurological immune-mediated disorders. TCRdb itself ran the 5' RACE reads through MiXCR, one entry per CDR3 protein. The sample consists of about 55,000 distinct CDR3 sequences, about 4.2% of them appearing once. The specimen sequenced was PBMCs. All receptors come from a man aged 50 to 60 with multiple sclerosis.

This clonotype appeared many times. V is TRBV24-1 and J is TRBJ2-3, with TRBD1 matching over 9 bases. The CDR3 is 16 residues long. The trim removed 1 base at V and 4 bases at J, leaving 5 bases unmatched. Looked up from germline, CDR1 is KGHDR and CDR2 is SFDVKD. CDR3 in DNA: TGTGCCACCAGTGATTTAGGACAGGGGACATCAGATACGCAGTATTTT. As protein: CATSDLGQGTSDTQYF.

This clonotype has a count of ten or more. V and J are TRBV5-1 and TRBJ2-2; the D call may be TRBD1 or TRBD2 (5 bases each). The CDR3 is made up of 14 amino acids. V lost 3 bases, J lost 5 bases, and 11 bases lay in between. Germline lookup yields CDR1 SGHRS and CDR2 YFSETQ. The CDR3 loop reads CASSSIGATGELFF. CDR3 nucleotides: TGCGCCAGCAGCTCCATCGGGGCGACCGGGGAGCTGTTTTTT.

In its sample, this clonotype was seen many times. The chain recombines TRBV12-3 or TRBV12-4 with TRBJ1-2, with D unclear. Trimming cost V 2 bases and J 8 bases, with 18 bases left between them. The CDR3 spans 15 residues. CDR3 DNA: TGTGCCAGCAGTTTAAATAATGACCCTGACGCGGGCTACACCTTC. Translating gives CASSLNNDPDAGYTF.

This clonotype was observed at least ten times. J is TRBJ2-7 and V is TRBV20-1; 7 bases map to TRBD2. Germline V gene sequence: CDR1 DFQATT, CDR2 SNEGSKA (reference sequence). The trim removed 3 bases at V and 6 bases at J, leaving 20 bases unmatched. The CDR3 totals 17 residues. CDR3 loop: CSASPPGNSGRGIEQYF. The CDR3 region has the DNA TGCAGTGCTAGTCCACCGGGTAATAGCGGGCGTGGGATCGAGCAGTACTTC.

This clonotype has at least ten counts. The V call is TRBV15, the J call TRBJ2-5, with TRBD2 matching over 13 bases. The CDR3 is 17 amino acids. J lost 5 bases, V lost 1 base, and 7 bases had no gene match. Germline V gives CDR1 LNHNV, CDR2 YYDKDF (reference sequence). The CDR3 region has the DNA TGTGCCACCAGCAGAGGGACTAGCGGGGGAGCTATGGAGACCCAGTACTTC. This encodes CATSRGTSGGAMETQYF.

In its sample, this clonotype was seen many times. The chain carries TRBV7-9 and TRBJ2-1, with D perhaps matching TRBD2 (5 bases). Germline values: CDR1 SEHNR, CDR2 FQNEAQ (reference sequence). V dropped 5 bases and J dropped 4 bases, with 15 bases sitting between them. The CDR3 is 15 amino acids. In nucleotides, the CDR3 is TGTGCCAGCAGCCATATGGACTTCCCATACAATGAGCAGTTCTTC. It is translated as CASSHMDFPYNEQFF.

At least ten counts were recorded for this clonotype. The chain links TRBV4-1 to TRBJ2-7, with TRBD1 as a possible D gene (5 bases). CDR1 and CDR2 from the germline V gene are MGHRA and YSYEKL. This CDR3 has 14 residues. The V gene lost 2 bases and the J gene lost 6 bases, with 14 bases spanning the gap. CDR3 protein: CASSQPTDWSEQYF. The CDR3 DNA reads TGCGCCAGCAGCCAACCGACAGATTGGAGCGAGCAGTACTTC.

This clonotype appeared once. This chain links TRBV14 with TRBJ1-4; 8 bases line up with TRBD1. This CDR3 comprises 15 residues. Trimming cost V 1 base and J 8 bases; bases outside gene matches: 6. CDR1 and CDR2 from the germline V gene are SGHDN and FVKESK. CDR3 nucleotides: TGTGCCAGCAGCCAAGGACGGACAGGGAGAGAAAAACTGTTTTTT. As protein: CASSQGRTGREKLFF.